The 8 T cell receptor beta chains in this list originate from one sample, sequenced in a study of Ad26.COV2.S vaccination and SARS-CoV-2 variants. The treatment was: around 19 received Ad26.COV2.S at low or high dose, single or two shots; about 5 received placebo; per-sample allocation not given. Sampling took place 63 days after the first vaccine or placebo injection. Here immunoSEQ multiplex PCR was the method, and the copy in TCRdb shows in-frame clones only, minus some. In the table there are over 400,000 clones, roughly 90% of which are singletons. Specimen: peripheral blood, collected in a trial of Ad26.COV2.S vaccine versus placebo. Receptors were obtained from a person between 18 and 65 years old who received the Ad26.COV2.S COVID-19 vaccine or a placebo.

The V call is TRBV3-1 (or the pseudogene TRBV3-2), the J call TRBJ2-1; TRBD2 aligns across 13 bases. Germline CDR1 is LGHDT and CDR2 is YNNKEL (reference sequence). The CDR3 extends over 17 amino acids. The V gene end was trimmed by 2 bases and the J gene end by 7 bases; junction bases not matched to a gene: 8. This chain's CDR3 is CASSQWTGLAGWNEQFF. CDR3 DNA sequence: TGTGCCAGCAGCCAATGGACGGGACTAGCGGGGTGGAATGAGCAGTTCTTC.

This clone has only one observation. The rearrangement links TRBV5-4 to TRBJ2-7; TRBD1 agrees at 7 bases. Germline V gives CDR1 SGHNT, CDR2 YYREEE (reference sequence). The CDR3 is made up of 13 amino acids. Unmatched junction bases numbered 5, after V lost 2 bases and J lost 6 bases. CDR3 sequence (DNA): TGTGCCAGCAGCTTTCTTCCAGGGGGCGAGCAGTACTTC. This sequence encodes CASSFLPGGEQYF.

Only one count was recorded for this clone. The CDR3 region is CASSEVIQPRHIYGYTF. DNA for the CDR3: TGTGCCAGCAGTGAAGTAATACAGCCGCGCCACATCTATGGCTACACCTTC. This chain uses TRBV6-1 with TRBJ1-2, with D hard to call. The CDR3 totals 17 residues. The germline V gene encodes CDR1 MNHNS and CDR2 SASEGT. The V end was cut by 1 base, the J end by 4 bases, with 19 bases between.

The rearrangement links TRBV27 to TRBJ2-7, with unresolved D. The CDR3 length is 13 residues. V dropped 2 bases and J dropped 3 bases, with 8 bases sitting between them. CDR1 is MNHEY and CDR2 is SMNVEV in the germline V gene (reference sequence). CDR3 amino acids: CASSLSLNYEQYF. The CDR3 DNA reads TGTGCCAGCAGTTTAAGTTTAAACTACGAGCAGTACTTC.

V usage is TRBV6-2 or TRBV6-3 and J usage is TRBJ2-2; 8 bases fit TRBD1. This CDR3 spans 15 amino acids. With 4 bases clipped from V and 4 bases from J, the junction kept 5 bases outside the gene matches. From germline, CDR1 is MNHEY and CDR2 SVGEGT. The CDR3 nucleotides are TGTGCCAGCAGTTTAGTAACAGGGGGCACCGGGGAGCTGTTTTTT. It is translated as CASSLVTGGTGELFF.

The chain combines TRBV7-2 with TRBJ2-7; TRBD2 aligns across 8 bases. Germline CDR1 is SGHTA and CDR2 is FQGNSA. This CDR3 region has 19 residues. V shed 5 bases, J shed 0 bases, and the junction held 18 bases outside the gene matches. CDR3 nucleotide sequence: TGTGCCAGCAGCCGGCGGGGGGTGGACAGATCGTGGGGCTCCTACGAGCAGTACTTC. Translating it yields CASSRRGVDRSWGSYEQYF.

The rearrangement links TRBV19 to TRBJ2-3; D remains unclear. The V end was cut by 3 bases, the J end by 4 bases, with 11 bases between. The CDR3 extends over 14 amino acids. CDR1 is LNHDA, CDR2 SQIVND, per germline (reference sequence). The CDR3 reads CASSISLGADTQYF. In nucleotides, the CDR3 is TGTGCCAGTAGTATTAGTTTGGGCGCAGATACGCAGTATTTT.

The CDR3 loop reads CATFESYGYTF. The CDR3 DNA reads as TGTGCCACCTTCGAGTCCTATGGCTACACCTTC. The chain is built from TRBV21-1 and TRBJ1-2. TRBV21-1 is a listed pseudogene. The CDR3 length is 11 residues.